These 6 T cell receptor beta chains were sequenced from one sample in a study of T cell responses to AZD1222 COVID-19 vaccine (dated by TCRdb to about 2021). In the paper's terms, the time point label means: about 28 days (+/-7) after the second vaccine dose. This sample's treatment or condition label indicates: meningococcal conjugate vaccine given as trial control. The receptor library was made with the immunoSEQ multiplex PCR assay. TCRdb's version of the immuneACCESS table is confined to in-frame rearrangements and falls short of the full clone set. An unresolved V gene accounts for under half of the shortfall where checked; the remainder is of unknown origin. Counted in this sample were under 200,000 clones; approximately 92% of them appeared once. Approximately 4% of the sample comes from the top ten. Here the sequenced sample was peripheral blood, taken 28 days after the second dose of the MenACWY control vaccine. All receptors come from an adult who received the MenACWY meningococcal vaccine as a control.

The chain combines TRBV7-3 with TRBJ2-1; D is ambiguous. The CDR3 runs 16 residues. V shed 1 base and J shed 0 bases, with 10 bases lying between them. Germline-derived CDR1 and CDR2 are SGHTA and FQGTGA. This CDR3 reads CASSLIAVSSYNEQFF. CDR3 DNA sequence: TGTGCCAGCAGCTTAATCGCGGTGAGCTCCTACAATGAGCAGTTCTTC.

The rearrangement joins TRBV6-5 to TRBJ1-2, with 7 bases lining up with TRBD1. From germline, CDR1 is MNHEY and CDR2 SVGAGI. The CDR3 runs 13 residues. Germline trimming cut 5 bases from V and 2 bases from J; bases unmatched to any gene: 2. CDR3: CASSRQGNYGYTF. The CDR3 region has the DNA TGTGCCAGCAGTCGACAGGGAAACTATGGCTACACCTTC.

This chain uses TRBV3-1 (or the pseudogene TRBV3-2) with TRBJ2-2; TRBD2 matches 7 bases. This CDR3 is 18 amino acids long. With 3 bases clipped from V and 1 base from J, the junction kept 11 bases outside the gene matches. The germline CDR1 and CDR2 sequences are LGHDT and YNNKEL (reference sequence). The CDR3 is CASSHTTRQRGNTGELFF. The CDR3 region has the DNA TGTGCCAGCAGCCACACTACCCGACAGCGGGGGAACACCGGGGAGCTGTTTTTT.

This chain connects TRBV12-5 to TRBJ2-1, with D hard to call. The CDR3 loop spans 18 amino acids. Germline-derived CDR1 and CDR2 are LGHNT and FRNRAP. The germline V and J ends were trimmed by 7 bases and 0 bases, with 22 bases remaining between them. Written as DNA, the CDR3 is TGTGCTAGTGCCCTGGTAATGATGACGTGGAGCTCCTACAATGAGCAGTTCTTC. Its translation: CASALVMMTWSSYNEQFF.

This chain connects TRBV18 to TRBJ1-1, with TRBD1 identical over 7 bases. This CDR3 contains 14 residues. The junction had 5 bases not matched to a gene; V was cut back by 6 bases and J by 1 base. Per the germline V gene, CDR1 is KGHSH and CDR2 is LQKENI. The CDR3 sequence: CASSPGQTNTEAFF. In nucleotides, the CDR3 is TGTGCCAGCTCCCCGGGACAGACGAACACTGAAGCTTTCTTT.

This chain uses TRBV6-1 with TRBJ2-1; 10 bases are a match to TRBD2. The ends lost 2 bases at V and 9 bases at J; junction bases unmatched: 10. This CDR3 is 16 amino acids long. Germline lookup yields CDR1 MNHNS and CDR2 SASEGT. The CDR3 region is CASSERSLAGAIEQFF. In DNA form, the CDR3 reads TGTGCCAGCAGTGAAAGGAGCCTAGCGGGAGCCATTGAGCAGTTCTTC.